The subject of this entry is one T cell receptor beta chain. Antigen unknown. Germline loops: CDR1 SEHNR, CDR2 FQNEAQ (reference sequence). The CDR3 is made up of 14 amino acids. Through a sample-barcoded 5' primer and a J-beta primer mix, a second PCR was run for roughly 6 to 12 cycles. Each CDR3 protein gets one entry after TCRdb re-called the 5' RACE reads with MiXCR. The table records around 780,000 distinct CDR3 sequences, around 50% of them present only once. This sample is drawn from a study of blood T cells in healthy people across ages. Findings and limits, study-wide: Compared with aged donors, long-lived donors showed fewer expanded clones, suggesting selection. Changes seen in expanded clonotypes were possibly confounded by donor CMV status left unknown.

The TCR sequence derives from a man between 35 and 55 years old in good health. The chain carries TRBV7-9 and TRBJ2-4; D is ambiguous. The J call may be in error: the DNA end matches TRBJ2-5 better. Sample: blood. The DNA for the CDR3 is TGTGCCAGCAGCACAGACACGGGCCAAGAGACCCAGTACTTC. This encodes CASSTDTGQETQYF.